The 20 T cell receptor beta chains below were found in one sample sequenced in a study of cytomegalovirus exposure and HLA in healthy donors. Both 60 Vbeta primers and 13 Jbeta primers went into the PCR. Profiled with immunoSEQ multiplex PCR; TCRdb holds only in-frame clones, not every one. The data hold around 150,000 clones, with 75% observed a single time. Sequenced input: PBMCs. These TCRs come from a man younger than 35 in good health and CMV-seropositive.

The chain couples TRBV5-4 to TRBJ2-3; 9 positions agree with TRBD2. Germline assignment: CDR1 SGHNT and CDR2 YYREEE (reference sequence). The CDR3 is made up of 17 amino acids. With V trimmed by 1 base and J by 0 bases, 6 bases remained unmatched. The CDR3 region has the DNA TGTGCCAGCAGCTTGCGGCTAGCGGGGTCTAGCACAGATACGCAGTATTTT. Its translation: CASSLRLAGSSTDTQYF.

The chain uses TRBV19 and TRBJ2-5; the match to TRBD1 covers 7 bases. The germline gives CDR1 LNHDA, CDR2 SQIVND (reference sequence). The CDR3 covers 16 residues. The V and J ends lost 3 bases and 4 bases, in that order; junction bases with no gene match: 11. The CDR3 loop is CASSIQGGGRLETQYF. The CDR3 region has the DNA TGTGCCAGTAGTATCCAAGGGGGCGGCAGGTTAGAGACCCAGTACTTC.

Comments on this clone: The sample carries other DNA sequences with the same CDR3. V usage is TRBV5-5 and J usage is TRBJ1-1; D is uncertain. CDR3 length: 12 residues. Trimming pared 3 bases from V and 1 base from J, leaving 4 bases between. Germline V lookup: CDR1 SGHKS, CDR2 YYEKEE (reference sequence). CDR3 coding DNA: TGTGCCAGCAGCTCCGGGAACACTGAAGCTTTCTTT. Protein sequence: CASSSGNTEAFF.

This clone was counted between two and nine times. The chain links TRBV5-5 to TRBJ2-7; TRBD1 matches 10 bases. This CDR3 has 15 amino acids. Germline values: CDR1 SGHKS, CDR2 YYEKEE (reference sequence). The V and J ends lost 4 bases and 2 bases, in that order; junction bases with no gene match: 6. Written as DNA, the CDR3 is TGTGCCAGCAGCGACGGGACAGGGGAGGCCTACGAGCAGTACTTC. Translated: CASSDGTGEAYEQYF.

The chain couples TRBV10-2 to TRBJ2-7, with TRBD1 matching 8 bases. V was pared by 10 bases and J by 2 bases, with 7 bases of the junction left unmatched. The CDR3 runs to 13 residues. Germline-derived CDR1 and CDR2 are WSHSY and SAAADI. The CDR3 coding sequence is TGCGCCACCAGACAGGGGATAACCTACGAGCAGTACTTC. This sequence encodes CATRQGITYEQYF.

This clone was observed a few times. This chain connects TRBV29-1 to TRBJ1-1; the D gene is possibly TRBD1 (6 bases). The germline CDR1 and CDR2 sequences are SQVTM and ANQGSEA. V lost 3 bases, J lost 4 bases, and 9 bases lay in between. The CDR3 contains 12 residues. CDR3 DNA sequence: TGCAGCGTTGACGCAGGGGCCACTGAAGCTTTCTTT. This codes for CSVDAGATEAFF. Supplemented by reference TRBV29-1 and TRBJ1-1, the full variable domain reads SAVISQKPSRDICQRGTSLTIQCQVDSQVTMMFWYRQQPGQSLTLIATANQGSEATYESGFVIDKFPISRPNLTFSTLTVSNMSPEDSSIYLCSVDAGATEAFFGQGTRLTVV.

The chain uses TRBV5-1 and TRBJ2-1, with 11 positions matching TRBD2. The germline V gene has CDR1 SGHRS and CDR2 YFSETQ. The CDR3 spans 15 residues. J was trimmed by 8 bases and V by 2 bases; bases with no gene match: 6. This CDR3 is CASSFETSGNDEQFF. The CDR3 nucleotides are TGCGCCAGCAGCTTCGAGACTAGCGGGAATGATGAGCAGTTCTTC.

The chain has TRBV28 and TRBJ2-7, with D possibly being TRBD1 (5 bases). The V end was cut by 10 bases, the J end by 4 bases, with 20 bases between. Germline loops: CDR1 MDHEN, CDR2 SYDVKM. The CDR3 is 14 residues long. The CDR3 DNA follows: TGTGCCACCGCCGGAAGGAAGGGGCTATACGAGCAGTACTTC. It encodes CATAGRKGLYEQYF.

The V call is TRBV9, the J call TRBJ2-7, with TRBD1 identical over 7 bases. CDR1 is SGDLS, CDR2 YYNGEE, per germline. V shed 3 bases and J 2 bases; nucleotides not matched to a gene: 8. This CDR3 region has 15 residues. The CDR3 region has the DNA TGTGCCAGCAGCGCCTCTACCGGGACAGCCTACGAGCAGTACTTC. This encodes CASSASTGTAYEQYF.

The chain links TRBV19 to TRBJ1-2; tentative D call: TRBD1 (5 bases). This CDR3 contains 16 residues. Trimming removed 4 bases from V and 8 bases from J, with 23 bases in between. The germline gives CDR1 LNHDA, CDR2 SQIVND (reference sequence). The CDR3 DNA reads as TGTGCCAGTAGTACTGGGGCAGGTTGGAGAGCAGGAGGCTACACCTTC. As protein: CASSTGAGWRAGGYTF.

The chain uses TRBV9 and TRBJ1-3; D may be TRBD1 (6 bases). Germline values: CDR1 SGDLS, CDR2 YYNGEE. The CDR3 length is 14 residues. Trimming took off 2 bases at V and 4 bases at J, with 10 bases between the two ends. Here the CDR3 reads CASSVQGIGNTIYF. The CDR3 nucleotides read TGTGCCAGCAGCGTGCAGGGGATAGGAAACACCATATATTTT.

V is TRBV7-8 and J is TRBJ2-7, with TRBD2 matching over 12 bases. With V trimmed by 4 bases and J by 2 bases, 3 bases remained unmatched. The CDR3 runs to 15 residues. Per germline, CDR1 SGHVS and CDR2 FQNEAQ. The CDR3 region has the DNA TGTGCCAGCAGCTCCCGGACTAGCGGGGCCTACGAGCAGTACTTC. This encodes CASSSRTSGAYEQYF. Variable domain in full (rest from reference TRBV7-8 and TRBJ2-7): GAGVSQSPRYKVAKRGQDVALRCDPISGHVSLFWYQQALGQGPEFLTYFQNEAQLDKSGLPSDRFFAERPEGSVSTLKIQRTQQEDSAVYLCASSSRTSGAYEQYFGPGTRLTVT.

This chain joins TRBV19 and TRBJ2-3, with 8 nucleotides matching TRBD2. V trimming: 7 bases; J trimming: 3 bases; junction bases outside the gene matches: 12. The germline CDR1 and CDR2 sequences are LNHDA and SQIVND (reference sequence). The CDR3 contains 16 residues. The CDR3 region has the DNA TGTGCCAGTATCCCTTGGCCCAGCGGGAGTACAGATACGCAGTATTTT. Translated: CASIPWPSGSTDTQYF.

The chain has TRBV7-2 and TRBJ2-7, with a weak D call TRBD2 (5 bases). The V end lost 3 bases, the J end lost 2 bases, and 14 bases lay between the germline ends. CDR3 size: 15 residues. CDR1 and CDR2 (germline): SGHTA, FQGNSA. The CDR3 DNA is TGTGCCAGCAGCTTGGCCAAGGGAGTACCCTACGAGCAGTACTTC. Its protein is CASSLAKGVPYEQYF.

This clone was found a few times. V and J are TRBV2 and TRBJ2-1; 9 bases are shared with TRBD2. Germline assignment: CDR1 SNHLY and CDR2 FYNNEI. V trimming: 8 bases; J trimming: 9 bases; junction bases outside the gene matches: 11. The CDR3 covers 14 residues. CDR3 in DNA: TGTGCCAGCCCTATGGGACTAGCCGGCGGTGAGCAGTTCTTC. Translation: CASPMGLAGGEQFF.

The chain recombines TRBV6-5 with TRBJ2-5; possible D gene TRBD2, 6 bases. The CDR3 has 15 amino acids. V shed 6 bases and J shed 2 bases, with 16 bases lying between them. CDR1 is MNHEY and CDR2 is SVGAGI in the germline V gene. Written as DNA, the CDR3 is TGTGCCAGCAGACCGCGGGGCGAAATTCAAGAGACCCAGTACTTC. It is translated as CASRPRGEIQETQYF.

This clone was counted between two and nine times. V is TRBV5-5 and J is TRBJ2-1, with TRBD2 matching 7 bases. Germline V gene sequence: CDR1 SGHKS, CDR2 YYEKEE (reference sequence). J lost 3 bases, V lost 2 bases, and 5 bases had no gene match. The CDR3 contains 15 residues. The CDR3 DNA reads TGTGCCAGCAGCTTAGGGCTAGCGGTCTACAATGAGCAGTTCTTC. It yields the protein CASSLGLAVYNEQFF. Using reference TRBV5-5 and TRBJ2-1 for the parts outside the CDR3, the full variable domain is DAGVTQSPTHLIKTRGQQVTLRCSPISGHKSVSWYQQVLGQGPQFIFQYYEKEERGRGNFPDRFSARQFPNYSSELNVNALLLGDSALYLCASSLGLAVYNEQFFGPGTRLTVL.

The rearrangement uses TRBV7-2 and TRBJ2-1, with 10 bases that match TRBD2. The V and J ends lost 2 bases and 4 bases, in that order; junction bases with no gene match: 14. The CDR3 has 19 amino acids. Germline CDR1 and CDR2: SGHTA and FQGNSA. CDR3 residues: CASSLRSIYGTSVYNEQFF. The DNA for the CDR3 is TGTGCCAGCAGCTTACGTTCGATTTATGGGACTAGCGTATACAATGAGCAGTTCTTC.

J is TRBJ1-5 and V is TRBV27; 7 nucleotides match TRBD1. The CDR3 runs 14 residues. V was clipped by 6 bases and J by 4 bases; unmatched bases: 6. Germline V gives CDR1 MNHEY, CDR2 SMNVEV (reference sequence). CDR3 protein: CASSRAGGNQPQHF. The CDR3 region has the DNA TGTGCCAGCAGCCGGGCAGGGGGAAATCAGCCCCAGCATTTT.

This chain uses TRBV7-6 with TRBJ2-7; tentatively, D is TRBD2 (6 bases). From germline, CDR1 is SGHVS and CDR2 FNYEAQ. V lost 4 bases to trimming and J lost 0 bases, with 16 bases between them. The CDR3 covers 16 residues. The DNA of the CDR3 is TGTGCCAGCAGCTCGCGGGACGGGACGGACTCCTACGAGCAGTACTTC. Protein: CASSSRDGTDSYEQYF.